Reported below is one TCR beta chain. Its antigen has not been determined. Base qualities were left out, and no much larger clone turns up one base away. This entry belongs to a study of blood T cell repertoires in COVID-19 (TCRdb year 2020). Background on the whole study: Samples covering the acute and convalescent phases of COVID-19 were provided by collaborators in the United States, Italy and Spain. The prospective study material was composed of cDNA or gDNA derived from T cells, B-cell-depleted T cells, or PBMCs. The repertoires were made available in a free public database intended to serve as a resource for research on the immune response to SARS-CoV-2. Samples were obtained from the ongoing ImmuneRACE study (first 160 participants) and from 1,254 subjects provided by 6 global collaborators. Where HLA class I and class II types were available, the types were taken from metadata supplied by the sample provider, not from assay-based typing. Subjects who had been exposed to COVID-19, were actively infected with it, or had recovered from it provided the deeply sampled blood TCRbeta repertoires that made up the dataset. The sample metadata nearly always contained a de-identified subject ID, COVID-19 status, age in years and sex.

Per the germline V gene, SGHNT is the CDR1 and YENEEA is the CDR2. Including cysteine and phenylalanine, the CDR3 has 14 amino acids. The DNA shown is the 42-base CDR3, in frame from base 1. At the junction V is shortened by 2 bases and J by 6 bases, with 12 bases in between. Study-level results and caveats: The quantity of clinical and demographic metadata differed by source and by participant and was supplied without curation.

Each collaborating institution followed its own protocols to collect whole blood in K2EDTA tubes. For TCRbeta analysis, collaborators shipped samples as frozen whole blood, isolated PBMCs, or DNA extracted from either of those sample types. TCRbeta CDR3 regions were amplified from genomic DNA using the immunoSEQ Assay, a bias-controlled multiplex PCR. In the original analysis: Nucleated cell counts per sample were estimated from amplification of reference gene primers within the assay. To quantify the absolute abundance of each unique TCRbeta CDR3 rearrangement, sequence reads were collapsed and filtered. For each sample, productive Simpson clonality was calculated by taking the square root of Simpson's diversity index across productive rearrangements. Not all clones reach the TCRdb copy of this immuneACCESS table, which keeps in-frame sequences only. Checked studies attribute under half of the gap to unresolved V genes and leave the rest unexplained. Clone size and the V and J calls come from that table; the DNA yielded D and trimming. This sample comprises 280,000 or so clones, about 91% of them detected only once. About an eighth of the sample goes to the ten largest clones.

The receptor chain draws on TRBV11-3 and TRBJ2-3; 6 matching bases give a weak D call of TRBD2. The sequence was collected from a woman aged 60 to 75 with acute or convalescent COVID-19. Sequenced input: peripheral blood. CDR3 sequence: CASSLRTTSDTQYF. The sequenced DNA: TGTGCCAGCAGCTTAAGGACTACTTCGGATACGCAGTATTTT.